These 30 T cell receptor beta chains were all obtained from the same sample, sequenced in a study of blood T cell repertoires in COVID-19. Clones were read by immunoSEQ multiplex PCR, and TCRdb kept only the in-frame ones, dropping some. The table has 260,000 or so clones, 80% to 90% seen once. Sample: peripheral blood. The receptor set was obtained from a woman aged 70 to 79 with acute or convalescent COVID-19.

This clone was detected once. V usage is TRBV29-1 and J usage is TRBJ1-1, with D uncertain. Trimming removed 5 bases from V and 0 bases from J, with 10 bases in between. CDR1 and CDR2 from the germline V gene are SQVTM and ANQGSEA. The CDR3 runs 13 residues. This CDR3 is CSVLRKMNTEAFF. DNA of the CDR3: TGCAGCGTTCTCAGGAAAATGAACACTGAAGCTTTCTTT. The full variable domain, with the rest looked up from reference TRBV29-1 and TRBJ1-1, is SAVISQKPSRDICQRGTSLTIQCQVDSQVTMMFWYRQQPGQSLTLIATANQGSEATYESGFVIDKFPISRPNLTFSTLTVSNMSPEDSSIYLCSVLRKMNTEAFFGQGTRLTVV.

J is TRBJ2-4 and V is TRBV5-1; 8 bases are shared with TRBD1. The V gene end was trimmed by 0 bases and the J gene end by 7 bases; junction bases not matched to a gene: 3. The CDR3 contains 14 residues. CDR1 SGHRS and CDR2 YFSETQ come from the germline V gene. CDR3 bases: TGCGCCAGCAGCTTGGGTCAGGGGGCCAACATTCAGTACTTC. The encoded protein is CASSLGQGANIQYF.

The chain carries TRBV20-1 and TRBJ2-1; a possible D gene is TRBD2 (5 bases). Germline V gene sequence: CDR1 DFQATT, CDR2 SNEGSKA (reference sequence). V was cut by 3 bases and J by 2 bases, with 11 bases left in between. The CDR3 is 14 residues long. Here the CDR3 DNA reads TGCAGTGCTAGTCCGCTACTAGCCTACAATGAGCAGTTCTTC. This gives the protein CSASPLLAYNEQFF.

This clone came up once. The chain links TRBV19 to TRBJ1-2; perhaps TRBD1 as D (5 bases). This CDR3 is built from 15 residues. CDR1 is LNHDA and CDR2 is SQIVND in the germline V gene (reference sequence). V was shortened by 0 bases and J by 4 bases, with 12 bases between the two germline ends. CDR3 in amino acids: CASSIDLQEFYGYTF. CDR3 DNA sequence: TGTGCCAGTAGTATAGACCTACAGGAATTCTATGGCTACACCTTC. Filled out from reference TRBV19 and TRBJ1-2, the complete variable domain reads DGGITQSPKYLFRKEGQNVTLSCEQNLNHDAMYWYRQDPGQGLRLIYYSQIVNDFQKGDIAEGYSVSREKKESFPLTVTSAQKNPTAFYLCASSIDLQEFYGYTFGSGTRLTVV.

There are a few counts of this clone. The genes are TRBV2 and TRBJ2-1, with TRBD2 matching 7 bases. The CDR3 contains 17 residues. With 5 bases clipped from V and 0 bases from J, the junction kept 10 bases outside the gene matches. The V gene's germline CDR1 is SNHLY and CDR2 FYNNEI. The CDR3 bases are TGTGCCAGCAGTCTTCTCTCGAGCGGGACCTCCTACAATGAGCAGTTCTTC. Amino acid sequence: CASSLLSSGTSYNEQFF.

The chain carries TRBV28 and TRBJ1-1; 12 nucleotides align to TRBD1. Germline trimming cut 10 bases from V and 12 bases from J; bases unmatched to any gene: 12. The CDR3 totals 13 residues. Germline values: CDR1 MDHEN, CDR2 SYDVKM. CDR3: CATTQRDRGQPFF. CDR3 nucleotide sequence: TGTGCCACCACACAACGGGACAGGGGGCAACCTTTCTTT.

This clone appeared a few times. This sequence joins TRBV4-2 and TRBJ1-3; D gene ambiguous. CDR1 is LGHNA, CDR2 YNFKEQ, per germline. The ends were cut back, 0 bases at V and 0 bases at J, with 6 bases in the middle. The CDR3 sequence is 15 residues long. The CDR3 loop reads CASSQDAVSGNTIYF. CDR3 bases: TGTGCCAGCAGCCAAGATGCAGTCTCTGGAAACACCATATATTTT.

This chain uses TRBV4-1 with TRBJ2-3; 10 bases match TRBD1. In germline, CDR1 is MGHRA, CDR2 YSYEKL. The CDR3 sequence is 15 residues long. V lost 0 bases to trimming and J lost 8 bases; unmatched junction nucleotides: 5. CDR3 sequence reads: CASSQDPGQGGTQYF. DNA for the CDR3: TGCGCCAGCAGCCAAGATCCAGGACAGGGGGGTACGCAGTATTTT.

J is TRBJ2-2 and V is TRBV5-1, with D hard to call. Germline assignment: CDR1 SGHRS and CDR2 YFSETQ. Trimming cost V 4 bases and J 0 bases, with 10 bases left between them. This CDR3 comprises 15 residues. Here the CDR3 reads CASSDGRTNTGELFF. CDR3 sequence (DNA): TGCGCCAGCAGCGATGGGCGAACGAACACCGGGGAGCTGTTTTTT. The full variable domain, rest sourced from reference TRBV5-1 and TRBJ2-2, is KAGVTQTPRYLIKTRGQQVTLSCSPISGHRSVSWYQQTPGQGLQFLFEYFSETQRNKGNFPGRFSGRQFSNSRSEMNVSTLELGDSALYLCASSDGRTNTGELFFGEGSRLTVL.

This rearrangement joins TRBV9 to TRBJ2-5; D unclear. The germline V gene encodes CDR1 SGDLS and CDR2 YYNGEE. V lost 1 base and J 1 base, leaving 20 bases between the germline ends. This CDR3 has 18 residues. DNA of the CDR3: TGTGCCAGCAGCGTAAACCCAGAAGACGACGGAGCCCAAGAGACCCAGTACTTC. As protein: CASSVNPEDDGAQETQYF.

The chain employs TRBV6-1 and TRBJ1-2, with 10 bases lining up with TRBD1. This CDR3 region has 17 residues. V was clipped by 3 bases and J by 4 bases; unmatched bases: 11. Germline V lookup: CDR1 MNHNS, CDR2 SASEGT. CDR3 nucleotides: TGTGCCAGCAGTGATTCCCGGGACAGGGGACGGGGCTATGGCTACACCTTC. Translated, it gives CASSDSRDRGRGYGYTF.

This clone was seen only a few times. V gene TRBV5-6 combines with J gene TRBJ1-6; D is uncertain. Germline CDR1 SGHDT, CDR2 YYEEEE. The CDR3 is 13 residues long. V lost 1 base and J 10 bases, leaving 9 bases between the germline ends. This CDR3 reads CASSLPGSSPLHF. The DNA for the CDR3 is TGTGCCAGCAGCTTGCCGGGTTCCTCACCCCTCCACTTT.

This clone appeared a few times. The rearrangement joins TRBV7-8 to TRBJ1-5; maybe TRBD1 (5 bases). Trimming left V 0 bases short and J 1 base short, with 19 bases between. CDR3 size: 19 residues. From germline, CDR1 is SGHVS and CDR2 FQNEAQ. The CDR3 nucleotides are TGTGCCAGCAGCTTAGCTTCAGGGCCCTTAATCAAAAGCAATCAGCCCCAGCATTTT. It yields the protein CASSLASGPLIKSNQPQHF.

This sequence joins TRBV6-4 and TRBJ2-1; TRBD2 might be the D (5 bases). V was trimmed by 3 bases and J by 8 bases, leaving 11 bases between them. The germline CDR1 and CDR2 sequences are MRHNA and SNTAGT. The CDR3 covers 13 residues. Written as DNA, the CDR3 is TGTGCCAGCAGTGAGGTCGCGGAGGATGAGCAGTTCTTC. Translated: CASSEVAEDEQFF.

The V call is TRBV28, the J call TRBJ1-5; a possible D gene is TRBD1 (5 bases). The CDR3 has 14 residues. The germline V and J ends were trimmed by 6 bases and 1 base, with 10 bases remaining between them. Germline CDR1 reads MDHEN; CDR2 reads SYDVKM. The CDR3 region has the DNA TGTGCCAGCAGCCGCGGGGGGAGCAATCAGCCCCAGCATTTT. Amino acid sequence: CASSRGGSNQPQHF.

This chain links TRBV10-3 with TRBJ1-1; D unresolved. This CDR3 region has 16 residues. Germline values: CDR1 ENHRY, CDR2 SYGVKD. V lost 0 bases, J lost 3 bases, and 14 bases lay in between. The CDR3 loop is CAISESAAVEYTEAFF. The CDR3 DNA follows: TGTGCCATCAGTGAGTCGGCGGCGGTCGAATACACTGAAGCTTTCTTT.

The V and J genes are TRBV5-1 and TRBJ2-3; D is ambiguous. V was shortened by 4 bases and J by 0 bases, with 6 bases between the two germline ends. Germline V CDR1 and CDR2: SGHRS, YFSETQ. This CDR3 has 13 amino acids. CDR3 nucleotide sequence: TGCGCCAGCAGCCCTCCTAGCACAGATACGCAGTATTTT. This translates into CASSPPSTDTQYF.

J is TRBJ2-3 and V is TRBV11-1; D perhaps matches TRBD1 (5 bases). Per germline, CDR1 SGHAT and CDR2 FQDESV (reference sequence). This CDR3 is 14 amino acids long. Trimming stripped 2 bases from V and 0 bases from J, with 6 bases between. In nucleotides, the CDR3 is TGTGCCAGCAGCTTATGGGGCAGCACAGATACGCAGTATTTT. Encoded protein: CASSLWGSTDTQYF.

The V gene is TRBV7-8, the J gene TRBJ1-1; no clear D. This CDR3 is built from 15 residues. The germline V gene encodes CDR1 SGHVS and CDR2 FQNEAQ. Between the trimmed V and J ends, which lost 1 base and 4 bases, there was a span of 13 bases. The CDR3 here is CASSLGARSRTEAFF. Written as DNA, the CDR3 is TGTGCCAGCAGCTTAGGAGCTAGAAGTCGCACTGAAGCTTTCTTT.

J is TRBJ1-2 and V is TRBV5-1, with D maybe TRBD1 (5 bases). The CDR3 spans 14 residues. Trimming cost V 4 bases and J 6 bases, with 16 bases left between them. CDR1 is SGHRS, CDR2 YFSETQ, per germline. In DNA, the CDR3 is TGCGCCAGCAGCCCGGATGGGGGGATGGATGGCTACACCTTC. This sequence encodes CASSPDGGMDGYTF.

V is TRBV24-1 and J is TRBJ2-1; 7 bases align to TRBD2. V was pared by 4 bases and J by 0 bases, with 5 bases of the junction left unmatched. Germline V CDR1 and CDR2: KGHDR, SFDVKD. CDR3 length: 16 amino acids. The CDR3 bases are TGTGCCACCAGTGAGACGGGGGGTAGCTCCTACAATGAGCAGTTCTTC. The encoded protein is CATSETGGSSYNEQFF.

The rearrangement links TRBV10-1 to TRBJ2-6; D is ambiguous. The length of the CDR3 is 13 residues. Deletions cut 5 bases from V and 2 bases from J, with 4 bases between. Germline CDR1 and CDR2: WNHNN and SYGVQD (reference sequence). The DNA of the CDR3 is TGCGCCAGCAGTCATCCTGGGGCCAACGTCCTGACTTTC. This sequence encodes CASSHPGANVLTF.

This sequence joins TRBV4-3 and TRBJ2-7; weak D call: TRBD2 (5 bases). CDR1 and CDR2 from the germline V gene are LGHNA and YSLEER. Trimming removed 0 bases from V and 5 bases from J, with 11 bases in between. The CDR3 runs to 14 residues. Here the CDR3 DNA reads TGCGCCAGCAGCCAAGAAGGGAGATCGGACGAGCAGTACTTC. Encoded protein: CASSQEGRSDEQYF.

This clone was recorded a few times. The rearrangement links TRBV24-1 to TRBJ2-2, with D maybe TRBD2 (6 bases). The V gene's germline CDR1 is KGHDR and CDR2 SFDVKD. The V and J ends lost 4 bases and 1 base respectively, with 9 bases between them. CDR3 length: 15 residues. The CDR3 sequence is CATSEGGRNTGELFF. For the CDR3, the DNA is TGTGCCACCAGTGAAGGAGGGAGGAACACCGGGGAGCTGTTTTTT.

The rearrangement joins TRBV25-1 to TRBJ1-3; D gene unclear. CDR3 size: 16 residues. V was shortened by 0 bases and J by 4 bases, with 13 bases between the two germline ends. Germline V gives CDR1 MGHDK, CDR2 SYGVNS. CDR3 in amino acids: CASSEYKSGQGNTIYF. The CDR3 bases are TGTGCCAGCAGTGAATATAAGTCAGGTCAAGGAAACACCATATATTTT.

The V and J genes are TRBV7-2 and TRBJ1-5, with D possibly matching TRBD1 (6 bases). The V and J ends lost 0 bases and 1 base respectively, with 7 bases between them. This CDR3 spans 15 amino acids. Germline V gene lookup returns CDR1 SGHTA and CDR2 FQGNSA. Here the CDR3 DNA reads TGTGCCAGCAGCTTAGCGCAGGGGAGCAATCAGCCCCAGCATTTT. This sequence encodes CASSLAQGSNQPQHF.

This clone occurred once. The chain combines TRBV18 with TRBJ1-1; possible D gene TRBD1, 5 bases. There are 17 residues in the CDR3. V lost 2 bases and J 0 bases, leaving 16 bases between the germline ends. Germline V gene sequence: CDR1 KGHSH, CDR2 LQKENI. CDR3 region: CASSPGGGSELNTEAFF. CDR3 nucleotides: TGTGCCAGCTCACCAGGTGGGGGGAGTGAGTTGAACACTGAAGCTTTCTTT.

J is TRBJ2-1 and V is TRBV9; 7 bases map to TRBD1. Unmatched junction bases numbered 7, after V lost 3 bases and J lost 4 bases. Looked up from germline, CDR1 is SGDLS and CDR2 is YYNGEE. The CDR3 runs 15 residues. The CDR3 DNA reads TGTGCCAGCAGCGCACAGGGGTCCTATTACAATGAGCAGTTCTTC. The encoded protein is CASSAQGSYYNEQFF.

The CDR3 protein is CASSPGRLSYEQYF. The CDR3 nucleotides are TGTGCCAGCAGCCCAGGGCGGCTCTCCTACGAGCAGTACTTC. The chain carries TRBV11-3 and TRBJ2-7, with D tentatively TRBD1 (5 bases). This CDR3 has 14 residues. V lost 5 bases and J 0 bases, leaving 11 bases between the germline ends. The germline V gene encodes CDR1 SGHNT and CDR2 YENEEA.

The V call is TRBV10-3, the J call TRBJ2-2; maybe TRBD2 (6 bases). From germline, CDR1 is ENHRY and CDR2 SYGVKD. Trimming cost V 6 bases and J 6 bases, with 11 bases left between them. The CDR3 sequence is 13 residues long. CDR3 DNA sequence: TGTGCCATCAGGGACGGGGGTTCCGGGGAGCTGTTTTTT. Amino acids: CAIRDGGSGELFF.